The source of this TCR beta chain is a study of control samples from healthy donors and cancer patients. Method: immunoSEQ multiplex PCR; TCRdb's copy keeps in-frame clones and lacks some. This sample has 150,000 or so clones; about 90% occur once, and the top ten carry roughly 1.9%. The sample consisted of blood. The clonotype comes from a woman aged 45-59 years in good health.

The CDR3 protein is CATSAKPSGANVLTF. The CDR3 DNA reads as TGTGCCACCAGCGCGAAACCCTCTGGGGCCAACGTCCTGACTTTC. The chain is built from TRBV15 and TRBJ2-6; D is uncertain. Germline lookup yields CDR1 LNHNV and CDR2 YYDKDF (reference sequence). The CDR3 has 15 residues. Trimming removed 5 bases from V and 0 bases from J, with 8 bases in between.